Below are 32 T cell receptor beta chains sequenced from a single sample in a study of blood T cell repertoires in COVID-19. The assay was immunoSEQ multiplex PCR, and TCRdb's table has in-frame clones only and misses some. The sample carries roughly 53,000 clones, about 78% recorded once. Sequenced: peripheral blood. The source is a man aged 45-65 years with active or convalescent COVID-19.

This clone was counted once. The junction differs from germline at one of its ends, possibly a read error. J is TRBJ1-3 and V is TRBV6-5; possibly TRBD1 for D (6 bases). There are 11 residues in the CDR3. Germline V gives CDR1 MNHEY, CDR2 SVGAGI. The CDR3 DNA reads TGTGCCAGCAGTTACAGCTATTGGACAGATTTT. Translating gives CASSYSYWTDF.

To note about this clone: Other DNA sequences in the same sample also yield this CDR3. This chain links TRBV19 with TRBJ1-5; D remains unclear. From germline, CDR1 is LNHDA and CDR2 SQIVND (reference sequence). The V gene lost 3 bases and the J gene lost 4 bases, with 10 bases spanning the gap. The CDR3 extends over 14 amino acids. The CDR3 DNA is TGTGCCAGTAGTATCTTCGGTAGTAATCAGCCCCAGCATTTT. Amino acid sequence: CASSIFGSNQPQHF.

The chain uses TRBV7-2 and TRBJ1-3; D is undetermined. With 2 bases removed from V and 7 bases from J, the gap between germline ends came to 15 bases. This CDR3 has 15 residues. The germline V gene encodes CDR1 SGHTA and CDR2 FQGNSA. The CDR3 spells CASSLSRGVTNTIYF. DNA for the CDR3: TGTGCCAGCAGCTTATCGCGCGGGGTTACGAACACCATATATTTT.

The rearrangement uses TRBV29-1 and TRBJ2-7; no firm D call. Deletions cut 5 bases from V and 3 bases from J, with 8 bases between. Looked up from germline, CDR1 is SQVTM and CDR2 is ANQGSEA. The CDR3 runs 11 residues. The CDR3 DNA follows: TGCAGCGTTTCTCTTAACTACGAGCAGTACTTC. Its protein product is CSVSLNYEQYF.

This clone was found a few times. The V gene is TRBV18, the J gene TRBJ1-3; tentatively, D is TRBD1 (6 bases). The germline gives CDR1 KGHSH, CDR2 LQKENI. CDR3 length equals 14 residues. V lost 2 bases, J lost 2 bases, and 7 bases lay in between. CDR3 residues: CASSPAGAGNTIYF. The CDR3 DNA follows: TGTGCCAGCTCACCAGCAGGGGCTGGAAACACCATATATTTT. The variable domain in full, with the rest retrieved from reference TRBV18 and TRBJ1-3, is NAGVMQNPRHLVRRRGQEARLRCSPMKGHSHVYWYRQLPEEGLKFMVYLQKENIIDESGMPKERFSAEFPKEGPSILRIQQVVRGDSAAYFCASSPAGAGNTIYFGEGSWLTVV.

The table lists this clone with a few counts. The chain uses TRBV2 and TRBJ2-4; D is perhaps TRBD2 (5 bases). The germline V and J ends were trimmed by 2 bases and 3 bases, with 14 bases remaining between them. Germline V lookup: CDR1 SNHLY, CDR2 FYNNEI. The CDR3 runs to 16 residues. The CDR3 sequence: CASSESVLEGKNIQYF. The DNA for the CDR3 is TGTGCCAGCAGTGAAAGCGTCCTAGAGGGCAAAAACATTCAGTACTTC.

V and J are TRBV3-1 (or the pseudogene TRBV3-2) and TRBJ2-1, with a weak D call TRBD1 (6 bases). Trimming took 4 bases from V and 6 from J, leaving 16 bases between them. CDR1 LGHDT and CDR2 YNNKEL come from the germline V gene (reference sequence). This CDR3 spans 15 amino acids. CDR3 sequence reads: CASSLRQGIPNEQFF. The CDR3 DNA sequence: TGTGCCAGCAGCCTACGGCAGGGGATTCCCAATGAGCAGTTCTTC.

The chain has TRBV5-1 and TRBJ1-3; D is ambiguous. The germline CDR1 and CDR2 sequences are SGHRS and YFSETQ. V dropped 0 bases and J dropped 0 bases, with 7 bases sitting between them. CDR3 length equals 15 residues. The CDR3, as DNA: TGCGCCAGCAGCTTGGATCCCAGCTCTGGAAACACCATATATTTT. Protein sequence: CASSLDPSSGNTIYF.

The rearrangement links TRBV2 to TRBJ2-7; TRBD2 aligns across 9 bases. The CDR3 extends over 16 amino acids. Germline-derived CDR1 and CDR2 are SNHLY and FYNNEI. J lost 0 bases, V lost 4 bases, and 7 bases had no gene match. CDR3 coding DNA: TGTGCCAGCAGTGTCTTGGCGGGGGGGAGCTCCTACGAGCAGTACTTC. This encodes CASSVLAGGSSYEQYF.

The V and J genes are TRBV11-3 and TRBJ1-1, with a possible D match to TRBD1 (5 bases). Per germline, CDR1 SGHNT and CDR2 YENEEA. The CDR3 contains 16 residues. Deletions cut 2 bases from V and 4 bases from J, with 17 bases between. The chain's CDR3 is CASSLQGAGQGTEAFF. DNA of the CDR3: TGTGCCAGCAGCTTACAAGGGGCAGGGCAGGGCACTGAAGCTTTCTTT.

The chain links TRBV19 to TRBJ1-2, with a weak D call TRBD1 (5 bases). Germline CDR1 reads LNHDA; CDR2 reads SQIVND (reference sequence). Trimming pared 1 base from V and 6 bases from J, leaving 6 bases between. This CDR3 region has 12 residues. CDR3 region: CASSIARDGYTF. CDR3 bases: TGTGCCAGTAGTATAGCCAGGGATGGCTACACCTTC.

J is TRBJ1-1 and V is TRBV18; the D is unclear. Germline assignment: CDR1 KGHSH and CDR2 LQKENI. V was shortened by 6 bases and J by 1 base, with 12 bases between the two germline ends. The CDR3 covers 14 residues. The CDR3 DNA reads as TGTGCCAGCTCCCTCCCGACGGGGAACACTGAAGCTTTCTTT. Translation gives CASSLPTGNTEAFF.

J is TRBJ1-2 and V is TRBV2; D is uncertain. This CDR3 has 13 residues. The V gene's germline CDR1 is SNHLY and CDR2 FYNNEI. V was clipped by 6 bases and J by 8 bases, with 16 bases between them. The DNA for the CDR3 is TGTGCCAGCAGAGAAACATCAGGTATAGGCTACACCTTC. Translated, it gives CASRETSGIGYTF.

The chain combines TRBV21-1 with TRBJ1-3; no DNA check was done on the table's D call, TRBD1. TRBV21-1 counts as a pseudogene. CDR3 length: 18 residues. This CDR3 reads CASRADRALMSSGNTIYF. CDR3 coding DNA: TGTGCCAGCAGGGCAGACAGGGCCCTCATGAGCTCTGGAAACACCATATATTTT.

This clone was counted only a few times. V usage is TRBV5-6 and J usage is TRBJ2-1; 9 bases align to TRBD1. The CDR3 is 16 amino acids. After removal of 4 bases from V and 5 bases from J, the junction contained 10 bases not matched to a gene. Germline lookup yields CDR1 SGHDT and CDR2 YYEEEE. The CDR3 coding sequence is TGTGCCAGCAGCCCTAGAGGGGGACAGGGACACAATGAGCAGTTCTTC. As protein: CASSPRGGQGHNEQFF.

The genes are TRBV5-1 and TRBJ2-2; 8 nucleotides agree with TRBD2. CDR1 SGHRS and CDR2 YFSETQ come from the germline V gene. Unmatched junction bases numbered 27, after V lost 6 bases and J lost 2 bases. The CDR3 contains 22 residues. Here the CDR3 reads CASKIWDAAGDLRSVNTGELFF. For the CDR3, the DNA is TGCGCCAGCAAAATCTGGGATGCAGCGGGAGATCTTCGATCGGTTAACACCGGGGAGCTGTTTTTT.

The V and J genes are TRBV27 and TRBJ1-1, with 9 bases that match TRBD1. The CDR3 runs 14 residues. J was trimmed by 1 base and V by 4 bases; bases with no gene match: 1. Germline values: CDR1 MNHEY, CDR2 SMNVEV (reference sequence). Written as DNA, the CDR3 is TGTGCCAGCAGTTACAGGGGGCAGAACACTGAAGCTTTCTTT. Residues: CASSYRGQNTEAFF.

This clone was seen only a few times. This sequence joins TRBV5-1 and TRBJ2-7, with 10 bases that match TRBD1. V dropped 3 bases and J dropped 5; count of bases not matched to a gene: 5. This CDR3 contains 14 residues. Germline-derived CDR1 and CDR2 are SGHRS and YFSETQ. The CDR3, as DNA: TGCGCCAGCAGCTGGGACAGGGGAGGGAACGAGCAGTACTTC. This gives the protein CASSWDRGGNEQYF.

The chain is built from TRBV30 and TRBJ2-1, with D maybe TRBD2 (6 bases). This CDR3 has 14 residues. The germline V and J ends were trimmed by 7 bases and 0 bases, with 13 bases remaining between them. Germline V gives CDR1 GTSNPN, CDR2 SVGIG (reference sequence). CDR3 protein: CASVRRASYNEQFF. For the CDR3, the DNA is TGTGCCTCCGTAAGGAGGGCCTCCTACAATGAGCAGTTCTTC. Using reference TRBV30 and TRBJ2-1 for the parts outside the CDR3, the full variable domain is SQTIHQWPATLVQPVGSPLSLECTVEGTSNPNLYWYRQAAGRGLQLLFYSVGIGQISSEVPQNLSASRPQDRQFILSSKKLLLSDSGFYLCASVRRASYNEQFFGPGTRLTVL.

The CDR3, as DNA: TGCAGCGTGGACAGGTCCTATGGCTACACCTTC. Residues: CSVDRSYGYTF. The J gene is TRBJ1-2, the V gene TRBV29-1, with 7 positions matching TRBD1. V lost 6 bases and J lost 4; bases outside the gene matches: 2. Germline assignment: CDR1 SQVTM and CDR2 ANQGSEA. The CDR3 has 11 amino acids. The full variable domain, completed using reference TRBV29-1 and TRBJ1-2, is SAVISQKPSRDICQRGTSLTIQCQVDSQVTMMFWYRQQPGQSLTLIATANQGSEATYESGFVIDKFPISRPNLTFSTLTVSNMSPEDSSIYLCSVDRSYGYTFGSGTRLTVV.

CDR3 DNA sequence: TGTGCCAGCAGTGATATGGGCCAGGGGAGTGAAGCTTTCTTT. Encoded protein: CASSDMGQGSEAFF. The chain uses TRBV2 and TRBJ1-1, with TRBD1 as a possible D gene (6 bases). CDR3 length: 14 amino acids. The germline V gene has CDR1 SNHLY and CDR2 FYNNEI. V gave up 3 bases and J gave up 7 bases, with 15 bases separating them.

The CDR3 loop reads CASSSTGIREKLFF. Here the CDR3 DNA reads TGCGCCAGCAGCTCAACAGGAATTCGTGAAAAACTGTTTTTT. This rearrangement joins TRBV5-1 to TRBJ1-4, with TRBD1 as a possible D gene (5 bases). This CDR3 has 14 residues. The germline V gene has CDR1 SGHRS and CDR2 YFSETQ. Between the trimmed V and J ends, which lost 3 bases and 7 bases, there was a span of 13 bases. Filled out from reference TRBV5-1 and TRBJ1-4, the complete variable domain reads KAGVTQTPRYLIKTRGQQVTLSCSPISGHRSVSWYQQTPGQGLQFLFEYFSETQRNKGNFPGRFSGRQFSNSRSEMNVSTLELGDSALYLCASSSTGIREKLFFGSGTQLSVL.

The V call is TRBV6-5, the J call TRBJ2-2; 8 nucleotides match TRBD2. The CDR3 is made up of 14 amino acids. V dropped 6 bases and J dropped 5; count of bases not matched to a gene: 5. Germline V lookup: CDR1 MNHEY, CDR2 SVGAGI. The CDR3 here is CASSREGRTGELFF. The CDR3 nucleotides are TGTGCCAGCAGCCGGGAGGGGCGGACCGGGGAGCTGTTTTTT.

The CDR3 loop is CASSAMTGEAFF. As DNA, the CDR3 is TGTGCCAGCAGCGCTATGACGGGTGAAGCTTTCTTT. This chain connects TRBV9 to TRBJ1-1; the D is unclear. The V gene lost 3 bases and the J gene lost 7 bases, with 10 bases spanning the gap. From germline, CDR1 is SGDLS and CDR2 YYNGEE. This CDR3 is 12 amino acids long.

Regarding this clone: This clone may be a read error of a much larger clone one base away. The sample has other DNA sequences that encode this CDR3 too. The chain combines TRBV19 with TRBJ1-1; D might be TRBD1 (6 bases). The V gene's germline CDR1 is LNHDA and CDR2 SQIVND (reference sequence). The CDR3 has 13 amino acids. CDR3 DNA sequence: TGTCCCCCCCATGTGGGGGCGGGGGGGGCAGCTTTCTTT. Translation gives CPPHVGAGGAAFF.

There are a few counts of this clone. The gene calls are TRBV2 and TRBJ1-1, with D maybe TRBD1 (6 bases). CDR3 size: 14 residues. The V gene's germline CDR1 is SNHLY and CDR2 FYNNEI. V shed 6 bases and J shed 1 base, with 12 bases lying between them. CDR3 residues: CASRTGTPNTEAFF. CDR3 nucleotide sequence: TGTGCCAGCAGGACCGGGACACCGAACACTGAAGCTTTCTTT.

This chain connects TRBV7-2 to TRBJ1-2; a possible D gene is TRBD1 (5 bases). There are 14 residues in the CDR3. Germline CDR1 SGHTA, CDR2 FQGNSA. V was cut by 0 bases and J by 7 bases, with 12 bases left in between. The CDR3 DNA reads TGTGCCAGCAGCTTAGCGCTTTCCGGGGGTGGCTACACCTTC. Protein product: CASSLALSGGGYTF.

CDR3: CASSRRQGATYEQYF. The CDR3 DNA sequence: TGTGCCAGCAGTCGAAGACAGGGGGCAACCTACGAGCAGTACTTC. V and J are TRBV6-6 and TRBJ2-7; 10 bases match TRBD1. Per the germline V gene, CDR1 is MNHNY and CDR2 is SVGAGI (reference sequence). With V trimmed by 5 bases and J by 2 bases, 6 bases remained unmatched. CDR3 length: 15 amino acids.

J is TRBJ2-2 and V is TRBV5-4, with TRBD2 identical over 7 bases. V lost 6 bases to trimming and J lost 1 base; unmatched junction nucleotides: 12. This CDR3 contains 17 residues. Germline CDR1 is SGHNT and CDR2 is YYREEE (reference sequence). The CDR3 sequence: CASNGPGAGLNTGELFF. The CDR3 DNA is TGTGCCAGCAACGGCCCCGGAGCGGGATTGAACACCGGGGAGCTGTTTTTT.

The chain recombines TRBV12-3 or TRBV12-4 with TRBJ2-1, with a possible D match to TRBD1 (5 bases). The CDR3 runs to 13 residues. V was shortened by 5 bases and J by 7 bases, with 12 bases between the two germline ends. The CDR3: CASSQGYRNEQFF. In DNA form, the CDR3 reads TGTGCCAGCAGTCAGGGATATCGGAATGAGCAGTTCTTC.

This clone was detected a few times. This chain uses TRBV12-3 or TRBV12-4 with TRBJ1-6; a possible D gene is TRBD1 (5 bases). CDR3 length: 13 amino acids. With 5 bases removed from V and 7 bases from J, the gap between germline ends came to 9 bases. The CDR3 sequence: CASSLRQNSPLHF. In nucleotides, the CDR3 is TGTGCCAGCAGTCTCCGACAGAATTCACCCCTCCACTTT.

J is TRBJ2-7 and V is TRBV12-3 or TRBV12-4; D uncertain. The length of the CDR3 is 12 residues. V shed 2 bases and J shed 6 bases, with 8 bases lying between them. DNA for the CDR3: TGTGCCAGCAGTTTAAAGGTAGCCGAGCAGTACTTC. Translated: CASSLKVAEQYF.